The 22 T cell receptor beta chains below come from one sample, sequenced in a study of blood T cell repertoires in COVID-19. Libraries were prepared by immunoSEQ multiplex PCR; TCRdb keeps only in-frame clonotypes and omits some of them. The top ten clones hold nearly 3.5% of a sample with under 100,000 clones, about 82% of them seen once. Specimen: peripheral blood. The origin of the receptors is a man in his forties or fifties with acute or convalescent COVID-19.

This chain's CDR3 is CASRDRQGVYGYTF. The CDR3, as DNA: TGTGCCAGCAGAGACCGACAGGGAGTCTATGGCTACACCTTC. V is TRBV25-1 and J is TRBJ1-2; 7 bases are shared with TRBD1. The V and J ends lost 6 bases and 4 bases, in that order; junction bases with no gene match: 8. Germline lookup yields CDR1 MGHDK and CDR2 SYGVNS. CDR3 length: 14 amino acids.

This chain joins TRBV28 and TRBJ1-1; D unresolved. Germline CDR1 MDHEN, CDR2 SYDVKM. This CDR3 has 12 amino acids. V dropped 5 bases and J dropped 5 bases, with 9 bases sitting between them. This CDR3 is CASSVLQTEAFF. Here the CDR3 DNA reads TGTGCCAGCAGTGTGTTACAGACTGAAGCTTTCTTT.

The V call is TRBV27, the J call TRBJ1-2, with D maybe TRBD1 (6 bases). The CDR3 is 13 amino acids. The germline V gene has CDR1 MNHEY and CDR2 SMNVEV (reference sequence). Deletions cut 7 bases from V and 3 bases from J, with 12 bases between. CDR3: CASKGGGYYGYTF. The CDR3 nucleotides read TGTGCCAGCAAGGGGGGGGGCTACTATGGCTACACCTTC.

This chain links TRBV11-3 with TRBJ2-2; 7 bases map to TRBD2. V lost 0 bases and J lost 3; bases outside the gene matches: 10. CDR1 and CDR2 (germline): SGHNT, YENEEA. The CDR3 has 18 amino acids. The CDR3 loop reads CASSLDHGGSRHTGELFF. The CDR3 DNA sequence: TGTGCCAGCAGCTTAGATCATGGCGGGAGCAGGCACACCGGGGAGCTGTTTTTT.

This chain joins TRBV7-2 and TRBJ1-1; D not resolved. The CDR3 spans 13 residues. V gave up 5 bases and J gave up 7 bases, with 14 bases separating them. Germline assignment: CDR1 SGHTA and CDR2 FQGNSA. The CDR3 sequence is CASSAAGSNEAFF. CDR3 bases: TGTGCCAGCAGCGCCGCCGGGTCCAATGAAGCTTTCTTT.

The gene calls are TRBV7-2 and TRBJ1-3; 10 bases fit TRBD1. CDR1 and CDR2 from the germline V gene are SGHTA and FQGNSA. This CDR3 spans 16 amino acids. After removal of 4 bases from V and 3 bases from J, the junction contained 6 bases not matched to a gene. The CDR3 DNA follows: TGTGCCAGCAGCTCCAGACAGGGGGCTAGTGGAAACACCATATATTTT. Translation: CASSSRQGASGNTIYF.

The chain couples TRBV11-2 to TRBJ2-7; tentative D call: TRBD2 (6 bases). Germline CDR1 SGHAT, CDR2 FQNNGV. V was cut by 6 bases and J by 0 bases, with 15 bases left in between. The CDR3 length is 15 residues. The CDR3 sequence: CASRPQDGSSYEQYF. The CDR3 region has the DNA TGTGCCAGCAGGCCTCAAGACGGGAGCTCCTACGAGCAGTACTTC. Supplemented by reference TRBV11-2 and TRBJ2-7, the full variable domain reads EAGVAQSPRYKIIEKRQSVAFWCNPISGHATLYWYQQILGQGPKLLIQFQNNGVVDDSQLPKDRFSAERLKGVDSTLKIQPAKLEDSAVYLCASRPQDGSSYEQYFGPGTRLTVT.

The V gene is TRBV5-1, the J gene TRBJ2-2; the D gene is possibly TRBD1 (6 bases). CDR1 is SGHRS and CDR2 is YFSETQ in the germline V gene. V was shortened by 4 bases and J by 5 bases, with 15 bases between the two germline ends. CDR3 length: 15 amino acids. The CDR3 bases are TGCGCCAGCAGCGAACAGGGTACGGCAACCGGGGAGCTGTTTTTT. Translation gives CASSEQGTATGELFF.

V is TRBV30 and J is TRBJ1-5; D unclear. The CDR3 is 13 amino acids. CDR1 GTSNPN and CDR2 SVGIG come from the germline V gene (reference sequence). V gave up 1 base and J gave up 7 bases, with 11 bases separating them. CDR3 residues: CAWSDLSSQPQHF. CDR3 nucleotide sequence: TGTGCCTGGAGTGACTTGTCCTCCCAGCCCCAGCATTTT.

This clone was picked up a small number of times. CDR3 residues: CASRRDSFDEAFF. The DNA of the CDR3 is TGTGCCAGTAGACGTGACTCGTTCGATGAAGCTTTCTTT. V gene TRBV19 combines with J gene TRBJ1-1, with no clear D. Trimming removed 6 bases from V and 7 bases from J, with 15 bases in between. CDR1 is LNHDA and CDR2 is SQIVND in the germline V gene (reference sequence). This CDR3 comprises 13 residues.

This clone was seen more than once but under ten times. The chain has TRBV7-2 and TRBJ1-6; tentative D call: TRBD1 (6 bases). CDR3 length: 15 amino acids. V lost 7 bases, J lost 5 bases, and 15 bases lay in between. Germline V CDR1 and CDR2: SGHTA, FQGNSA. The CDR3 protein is CASIPSRDNNSPLHF. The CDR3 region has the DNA TGTGCCAGCATACCTTCGAGGGACAATAATTCACCCCTCCACTTT.

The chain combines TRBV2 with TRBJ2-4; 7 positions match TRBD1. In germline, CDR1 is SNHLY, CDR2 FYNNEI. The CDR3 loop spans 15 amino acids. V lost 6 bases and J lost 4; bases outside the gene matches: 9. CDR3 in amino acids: CASSVRDSLKNIQYF. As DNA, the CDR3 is TGTGCCAGCAGCGTCAGGGACAGTCTAAAAAACATTCAGTACTTC.

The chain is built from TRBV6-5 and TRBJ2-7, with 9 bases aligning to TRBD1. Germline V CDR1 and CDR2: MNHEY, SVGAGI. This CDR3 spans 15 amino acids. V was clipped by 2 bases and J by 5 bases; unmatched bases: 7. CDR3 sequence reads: CASSYGDRDDNEQYF. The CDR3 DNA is TGTGCCAGCAGTTACGGGGACAGGGACGACAACGAGCAGTACTTC.

The CDR3 DNA sequence: TGTGCCAGCAGTCGGACATCCACCTACGAGCAGTACTTC. This sequence encodes CASSRTSTYEQYF. The chain links TRBV6-5 to TRBJ2-7; TRBD1 might be the D (5 bases). The CDR3 spans 13 residues. Germline values: CDR1 MNHEY, CDR2 SVGAGI. Trimming stripped 5 bases from V and 2 bases from J, with 10 bases between.

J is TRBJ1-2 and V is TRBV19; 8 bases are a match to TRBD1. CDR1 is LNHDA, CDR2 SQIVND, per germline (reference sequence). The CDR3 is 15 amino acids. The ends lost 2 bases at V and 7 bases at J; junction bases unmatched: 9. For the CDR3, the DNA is TGTGCCAGTAGTATACGACAGGGGACCACCAGTGGCTACACCTTC. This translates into CASSIRQGTTSGYTF.

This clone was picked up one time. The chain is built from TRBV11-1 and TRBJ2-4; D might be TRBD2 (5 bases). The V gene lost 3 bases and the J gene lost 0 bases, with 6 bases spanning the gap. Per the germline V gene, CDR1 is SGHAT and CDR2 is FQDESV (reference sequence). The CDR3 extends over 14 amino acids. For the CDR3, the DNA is TGTGCCAGCAGCTTGAGGGAAGCCAAAAACATTCAGTACTTC. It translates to CASSLREAKNIQYF.

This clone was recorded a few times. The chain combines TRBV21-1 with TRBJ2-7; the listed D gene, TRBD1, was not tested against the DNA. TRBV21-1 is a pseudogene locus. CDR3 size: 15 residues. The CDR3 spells CASSKEKGEPYEQYF. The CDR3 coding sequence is TGTGCCAGCAGCAAAGAAAAAGGGGAACCCTACGAGCAGTACTTC.

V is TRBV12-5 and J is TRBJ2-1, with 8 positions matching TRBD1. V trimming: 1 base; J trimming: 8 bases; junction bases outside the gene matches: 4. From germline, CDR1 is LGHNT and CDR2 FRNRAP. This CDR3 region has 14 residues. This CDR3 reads CASGLGQGTHEQFF. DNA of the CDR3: TGTGCTAGTGGTTTGGGACAGGGGACGCATGAGCAGTTCTTC.

CDR3 amino acids: CASSPGYGTSDSYEQYF. Written as DNA, the CDR3 is TGTGCCAGCAGCCCGGGATATGGGACTAGCGATTCCTACGAGCAGTACTTC. The gene calls are TRBV13 and TRBJ2-7, with TRBD2 matching over 10 bases. Germline trimming cut 5 bases from V and 1 base from J; bases unmatched to any gene: 11. The CDR3 totals 17 residues. Germline V CDR1 and CDR2: PRHDT, FYEKMQ (reference sequence).

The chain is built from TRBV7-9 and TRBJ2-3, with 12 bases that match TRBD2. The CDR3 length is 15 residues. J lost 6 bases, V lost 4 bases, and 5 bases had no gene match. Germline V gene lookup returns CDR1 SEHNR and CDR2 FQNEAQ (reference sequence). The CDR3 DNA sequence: TGTGCCAGCAGCTCTCTAGCGGGGGGGCGGGATACGCAGTATTTT. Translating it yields CASSSLAGGRDTQYF.

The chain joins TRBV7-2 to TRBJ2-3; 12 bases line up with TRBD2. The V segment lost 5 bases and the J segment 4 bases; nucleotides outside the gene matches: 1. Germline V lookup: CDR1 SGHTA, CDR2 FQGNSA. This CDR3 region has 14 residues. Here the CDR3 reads CASSPSGGADTQYF. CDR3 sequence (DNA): TGTGCCAGCAGCCCTAGCGGGGGGGCAGATACGCAGTATTTT. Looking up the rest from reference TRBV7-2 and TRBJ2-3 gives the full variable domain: GAGVSQSPSNKVTEKGKDVELRCDPISGHTALYWYRQSLGQGLEFLIYFQGNSAPDKSGLPSDRFSAERTGGSVSTLTIQRTQQEDSAVYLCASSPSGGADTQYFGPGTRLTVL.

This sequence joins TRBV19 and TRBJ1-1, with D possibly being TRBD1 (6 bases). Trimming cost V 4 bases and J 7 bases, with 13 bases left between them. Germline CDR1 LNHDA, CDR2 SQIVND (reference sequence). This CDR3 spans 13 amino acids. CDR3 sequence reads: CASSTPSRGEAFF. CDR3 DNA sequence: TGTGCCAGTAGTACCCCTAGCAGGGGTGAAGCTTTCTTT.